The sequence of this TCR beta chain was determined in a study of post-analysis software for immune sequencing data. Study-wide results and limits: Controls' normalized Chao1 diversity significantly exceeded that of multiple sclerosis patients. Controls showed lower frequencies than patients for a handful of TRBV segments, and TRBV5-6, TRBV5-1 and TRBV20-1 were among these.

TCR beta cDNA libraries included unique molecular identifiers. Some 450,000 cDNA molecules were recovered from an input of 1 to 10 million T cells. TCRdb independently ran MiXCR on the PCR reads; one entry per CDR3 protein. This table has roughly 800,000 distinct CDR3 sequences, roughly 46% appearing once. With regard to this clonotype: Its target is unknown.

Trimming pared 1 base from V and 8 bases from J, leaving 17 bases between. The CDR3 sequence is 15 residues long. Material: blood. This clonotype originated in a girl aged 5-17 years with multiple sclerosis. The rearrangement joins TRBV12-3 or TRBV12-4 to TRBJ1-2, with a possible D match to TRBD1 (5 bases). CDR3 in DNA: TGTGCCAGCAGTTTAGAAGCGGCAGGGTTTGAAGGCTACACCTTC. Residues: CASSLEAAGFEGYTF.